A selection of T cell receptor beta chains follows, all from one sample in a study of blood T cells in healthy people across ages. TCRdb called the 5' RACE reads again in MiXCR, with one record for every CDR3 protein. Of about 1.1 million distinct CDR3 sequences listed, around two fifths were seen once; the top ten hold around 14%. Sequencing used blood. The receptors originated from a man aged 18-30 years in good health. Each CDR3 is given with its conserved first and last residue. D genes are given only for firm matches. Size is omitted from some rows. Given values are once, few, many or a class for expanded clones.

clone_size j_call d_call v_call cdr3_nt cdr3_aa
. TRBJ2-1 TRBD2 TRBV2 TGTGCCAGCAGTGAAGGACCGCTAGCGGAGGAAAATGAGCAGTTCTTC CASSEGPLAEENEQFF
few TRBJ2-7 . TRBV6-5 TGTGCCAGCAGTGACGGGTCAGGGAAATACGAGCAGTACTTC CASSDGSGKYEQYF
. TRBJ2-1 . TRBV7-3 TGTGCCAGCAGCTCTGGGGGCACCAACAATGAGCAGTTCTTC CASSSGGTNNEQFF
once TRBJ1-1 . TRBV20-1 TGCAGTGCTATTCATGCGGGAAACACTGAAGCTTTCTTT CSAIHAGNTEAFF
many TRBJ1-2 . TRBV20-1 TGCAGTGCTAGAGCGGCAGGGGTCATAAACTATGGCTACACCTTC CSARAAGVINYGYTF
few TRBJ2-1 . TRBV13 TGTGCCAGCAGCTTATATCAGGGGCGGTCCTACAATGAGCAGTTCTTC CASSLYQGRSYNEQFF
. TRBJ2-3 . TRBV2 TGTGCCAGCAGTGAAGGGGGACGAGAAAGCACAGATACGCAGTATTTT CASSEGGRESTDTQYF
. TRBJ2-5 TRBD1 TRBV2 TGTGCCAGCAACCAAGACAGGGGGGGAGAGACCCAGTACTTC CASNQDRGGETQYF
few TRBJ2-1 . TRBV9 TGTGCCAGCAGCGTAGCTGGGTCATACCTCAATGAGCAGTTCTTC CASSVAGSYLNEQFF
many TRBJ1-2 TRBD1 TRBV2 TGTGCCAGCAGTGAGACAGGGCTATATGGCTACACCTTC CASSETGLYGYTF
few TRBJ1-2 . TRBV6-7 TGTGCCAGCAGTTACTCGAACATAAACTATGGCTACACCTTC CASSYSNINYGYTF
few TRBJ2-7 . TRBV29-1 TGCAGCGTTGTTACAGGGTTCGAGCAGTACTTC CSVVTGFEQYF
. TRBJ1-5 . TRBV4-3 TGCGCCAGCAGCCAAGATGGGTTTACGAGCCAGCCCCAGCATTTT CASSQDGFTSQPQHF
. TRBJ2-1 . TRBV5-1 TGCGCCAGCAGACCGGGTCCCGATTCTAATGAGCAGTTCTTC CASRPGPDSNEQFF
. TRBJ1-1 . TRBV5-5 TGTGCCAGCAGCTTGTTGCAGATGAACACTGAAGCTTTCTTT CASSLLQMNTEAFF
. TRBJ1-1 . TRBV12-3/TRBV12-4 TGTGCCAGCAGGATCGGGGGTTTCACTGAAGCTTTCTTT CASRIGGFTEAFF
. TRBJ2-2 . TRBV29-1 TGCAGCGTTGATGGAGGTCTGAACACCGGGGAGCTGTTTTTT CSVDGGLNTGELFF
. TRBJ2-1 . TRBV20-1 TGCAGTGCTAGAGATGTCTGGAACATCAATGAGCAGTTCTTC CSARDVWNINEQFF
few TRBJ2-1 . TRBV2 TGTGCCAGCGGCAGGGGCCCTAATGAGCAGTTCTTC CASGRGPNEQFF
. TRBJ1-6 . TRBV7-3 TGTGCCAGCAGCTTGGATCCCCAGGGCTATAATTCACCCCCCCACTTT CASSLDPQGYNSPPHF
. TRBJ1-6 TRBD1 TRBV5-1 TGCGCCAGCAGCCAGCCGGGACAGGTAAATTCACCCCTCCACTTT CASSQPGQVNSPLHF
. TRBJ1-2 . TRBV19 TGTGCCAGTAGTATGCGTTCGGAGCCAAGTGGCTACACCTTC CASSMRSEPSGYTF
. TRBJ2-7 . TRBV6-6 TGTGCCAGCAGTTATAACTCCCCGTCTTACAATGAGCAGTACTTC CASSYNSPSYNEQYF
. TRBJ2-5 . TRBV12-3/TRBV12-4 TGTGCCAGCAGTCGTTATAGCCAAGAGACCCAGTACTTC CASSRYSQETQYF
. TRBJ1-2 . TRBV27 TGTGCCAGCAGTTTATCTGGGGGAGAGGTCTATGGCTACACCTTC CASSLSGGEVYGYTF
. TRBJ2-4 TRBD2 TRBV12-3/TRBV12-4 TGTGCCAGCTGGGAGGGGAGAAACATTCAGTACTTC CASWEGRNIQYF
few TRBJ1-1 . TRBV27 TGTGCCAGCAGTTTAACAGAGTTTAACACTGAAGCTTTCTTT CASSLTEFNTEAFF
. TRBJ1-1 . TRBV4-3 TGCGCCAGCAGCCAAGATCGGGGAGGGTGGGCTTTCTTT CASSQDRGGWAFF
few TRBJ2-3 . TRBV5-5 TGTGCCAGCAGCTTATGGCAGAGCACAGATACGCAGTATTTT CASSLWQSTDTQYF
. TRBJ2-1 TRBD2 TRBV20-1 TGCAGTGCTATCCTAGCGGGGGGGCCCTACAATGAGCAGTTCTTC CSAILAGGPYNEQFF
. TRBJ1-4 TRBD1 TRBV9 TGTGCCAGCAGCGCGGGCTTTGGGCCAGGGGGGACTAATGAAAAACTGTTTTTT CASSAGFGPGGTNEKLFF
few TRBJ1-1 . TRBV15 TGTGCCACCAGCAGTCCGGGGGATAAGGTAGACACTGAAGCTTTCTTT CATSSPGDKVDTEAFF
. TRBJ2-3 . TRBV9 TGTGCCAGCAGCGTAGCCGGCCGGGGAGCGAGAGATACGCAGTATTTT CASSVAGRGARDTQYF
few TRBJ2-5 TRBD1 TRBV3-1 TGTGCCAGCAGCCAAGGGGGGACAGGGGACTACAATGAGCAGTACTTC CASSQGGTGDYNEQYF
. TRBJ2-1 . TRBV5-1 TGCGCCAGCAGCTGGACAGCTTACCAGCAGAATGGGCAGTTCTTC CASSWTAYQQNGQFF
. TRBJ1-2 . TRBV15 TGTGCCACCAGCAGAGAGGACTTCCCAGGGTACGGCTACACCTTC CATSREDFPGYGYTF
few TRBJ1-2 . TRBV5-1 TGCGCCAGCAGGCCGGCGGGGGACCCTTCTAACTATGGCTACACCTTC CASRPAGDPSNYGYTF
once TRBJ2-7 TRBD1 TRBV2 TGTGCCAGCAGGGCAGACAGGGCCGCCTCCTACGAGCAGTACTTC CASRADRAASYEQYF
. TRBJ2-5 . TRBV28 TGTGCCAGCATCAATAGGGGAAACACGTACTTC CASINRGNTYF
. TRBJ2-1 . TRBV20-1 TGCAGTGCTAGTTCGGGATTCAATGAGCAGTTCTTC CSASSGFNEQFF
. TRBJ1-2 . TRBV7-6 TGTGCCAGCAGCTTAGGGCCGGGACGGCATAACTATGGCTACACCTTC CASSLGPGRHNYGYTF
. TRBJ2-7 TRBD2 TRBV7-2 TGTGCCAGCAGCTCAACGGGACTAGCGCTATACGAGCAGTACTTC CASSSTGLALYEQYF
few TRBJ1-2 . TRBV29-1 TGCAGCGTTGAAGGGGTATCTGGCTACACCTTC CSVEGVSGYTF
few TRBJ2-3 . TRBV20-1 TGCAGTGCCCCGGGACTCACCACAGATACGCAGTATTTT CSAPGLTTDTQYF
few TRBJ2-3 . TRBV27 TGTGCCAGCAGTTCACCCAGGGTACGTCTCGGGGGAGATACGCAGTATTTT CASSSPRVRLGGDTQYF
. TRBJ2-1 TRBD1 TRBV5-1 TGCGCCAGCAGCTGGACAGGGGACGGTGAGCAGTTCTTC CASSWTGDGEQFF
. TRBJ2-3 . TRBV3-1 TGTGCCAGCAACCACCGTAGCACAGATACGCAGTATTTT CASNHRSTDTQYF
. TRBJ1-1 . TRBV10-3 TGTGCCATCAGTGAGTCGTACGGGATTACTGAAGCTTTCTTT CAISESYGITEAFF
few TRBJ2-7 TRBD1 TRBV6-2/TRBV6-3 TGTGCCAGCAGCCCGGAGGGACAGGGGCCAACCTACAATGAGCAGTACTTC CASSPEGQGPTYNEQYF
few TRBJ2-7 . TRBV5-1 TGCGCCAGCAGCTTGAGCCCTTCCCGTTCCTACGAGCAGTACTTC CASSLSPSRSYEQYF
. TRBJ2-5 TRBD1 TRBV11-2 TGTGCCAGCGGGACAGCGGAGACCCAGTACTTC CASGTAETQYF
. TRBJ2-5 . TRBV6-5 TGTGCCAGTGGACCTCGGGGGACCCAGTACTTC CASGPRGTQYF
. TRBJ2-5 . TRBV7-9 TGTGCCAGCAGCTTAGGGGTCCGCCAAGAGACCCAGTACTTC CASSLGVRQETQYF
. TRBJ2-1 TRBD1 TRBV11-2 TGTGCCAGCAGCGCCAGACAGGGGTACAATGAGCAGTTCTTC CASSARQGYNEQFF
. TRBJ1-1 . TRBV14 TGTGCCAGCAGCTTTGGGGGACGGGGGAACACTGAAGCTTTCTTT CASSFGGRGNTEAFF
. TRBJ1-6 . TRBV6-2/TRBV6-3 TGTGCCAGCACGGACTCTAATTCACCCCTCCACTTT CASTDSNSPLHF
. TRBJ1-2 . TRBV6-6 TGTGCCAGCAGTTACGTAATCGGGGTAGCTAACTATGGCTACACCTTC CASSYVIGVANYGYTF
few TRBJ1-1 . TRBV27 TGTGCCAGCAGTTTAACGTGGCAGGGTGGCACTGAAGCTTTCTTT CASSLTWQGGTEAFF
. TRBJ1-5 . TRBV28 TGTGCCAGCAGTTGGGCCGGTCTTCGGGGCGGCCAGCCCCAGCATTTT CASSWAGLRGGQPQHF
few TRBJ2-3 TRBD2 TRBV6-2/TRBV6-3 TGTGCCACCTCTCGAGCGGGGGGATCCACAGATACGCAGTATTTT CATSRAGGSTDTQYF